The clone carrying this TCR beta chain appeared once. No antigen is known for it. Some clones are missing from TCRdb's copy, which holds only in-frame ones; the method was immunoSEQ multiplex PCR. The sample has 180,000 or so clones, 90% to 95% seen once. The sample belongs to a study of shared clonotypes between healthy human individuals. Study-wide findings and caveats: Estimated clonotype richness was generally higher in naive than memory subsets.

The CDR3 is 15 residues long. V was clipped by 0 bases and J by 5 bases, with 12 bases between them. Looked up from germline, CDR1 is SGHTS and CDR2 is YDEGEE. The origin of this receptor is a woman aged 25 to 39 in good health. This sequence joins TRBV5-8 and TRBJ1-5, with D hard to call. Sequencing input: naive CD4+ T cells sorted from blood. Indicated subset: CD45RA+ positively selected. The CDR3 bases are TGTGCCAGCAGCTTGGATGGGTTGCGACATCAGCCCCAGCATTTT. Protein: CASSLDGLRHQPQHF.